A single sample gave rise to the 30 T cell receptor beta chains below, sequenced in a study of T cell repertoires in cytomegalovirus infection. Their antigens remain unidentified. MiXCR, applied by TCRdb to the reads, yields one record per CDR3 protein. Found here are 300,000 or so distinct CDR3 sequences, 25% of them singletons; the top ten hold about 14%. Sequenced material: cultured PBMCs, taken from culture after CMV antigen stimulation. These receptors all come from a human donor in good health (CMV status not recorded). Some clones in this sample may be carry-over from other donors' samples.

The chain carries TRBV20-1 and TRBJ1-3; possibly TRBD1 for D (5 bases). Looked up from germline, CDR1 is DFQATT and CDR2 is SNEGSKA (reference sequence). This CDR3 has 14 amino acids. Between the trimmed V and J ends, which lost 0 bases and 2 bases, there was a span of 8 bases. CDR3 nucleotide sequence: TGCAGTGCTAGAGATCCAGGGACTGGAAACACCATATATTTT. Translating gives CSARDPGTGNTIYF.

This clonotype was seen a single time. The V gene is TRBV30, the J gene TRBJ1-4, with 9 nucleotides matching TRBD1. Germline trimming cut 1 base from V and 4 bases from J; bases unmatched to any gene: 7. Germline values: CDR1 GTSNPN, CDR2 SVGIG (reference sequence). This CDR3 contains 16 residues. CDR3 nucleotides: TGTGCCTGGAGTGATTATTTGGGACAGGGTAATGAAAAACTGTTTTTT. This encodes CAWSDYLGQGNEKLFF.

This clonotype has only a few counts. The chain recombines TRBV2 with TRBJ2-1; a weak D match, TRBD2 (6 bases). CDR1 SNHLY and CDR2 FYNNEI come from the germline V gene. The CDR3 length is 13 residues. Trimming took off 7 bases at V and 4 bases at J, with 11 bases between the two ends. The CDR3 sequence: CASIRTTYNEQFF. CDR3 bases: TGTGCCAGCATTCGGACTACTTACAATGAGCAGTTCTTC.

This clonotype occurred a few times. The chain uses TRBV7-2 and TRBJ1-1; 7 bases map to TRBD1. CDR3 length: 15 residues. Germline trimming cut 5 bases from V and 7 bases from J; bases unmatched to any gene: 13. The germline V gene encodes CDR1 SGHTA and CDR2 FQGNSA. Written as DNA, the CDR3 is TGTGCCAGCAGCCCTACCGCCGACAGGGTAATTGAAGCTTTCTTT. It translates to CASSPTADRVIEAFF.

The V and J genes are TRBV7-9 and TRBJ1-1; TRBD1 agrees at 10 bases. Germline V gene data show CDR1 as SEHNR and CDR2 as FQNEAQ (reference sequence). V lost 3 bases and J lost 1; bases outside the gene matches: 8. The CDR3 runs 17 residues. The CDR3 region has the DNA TGTGCCAGCAGCTTCGGTCCGGGACAGGGGACGAACACTGAAGCTTTCTTT. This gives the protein CASSFGPGQGTNTEAFF.

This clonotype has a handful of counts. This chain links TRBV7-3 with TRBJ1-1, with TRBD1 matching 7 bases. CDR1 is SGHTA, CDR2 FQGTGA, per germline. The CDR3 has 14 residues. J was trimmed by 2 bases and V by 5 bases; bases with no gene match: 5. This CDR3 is CASSVWDSNTEAFF. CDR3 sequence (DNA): TGTGCCAGCAGCGTTTGGGACAGCAACACTGAAGCTTTCTTT.

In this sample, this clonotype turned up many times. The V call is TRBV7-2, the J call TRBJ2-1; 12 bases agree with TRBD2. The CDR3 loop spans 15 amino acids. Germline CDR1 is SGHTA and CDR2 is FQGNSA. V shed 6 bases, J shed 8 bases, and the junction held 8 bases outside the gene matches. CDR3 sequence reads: CASSRLAGGFDEQFF. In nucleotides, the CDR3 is TGTGCCAGCAGTCGCCTAGCGGGAGGGTTTGATGAGCAGTTCTTC.

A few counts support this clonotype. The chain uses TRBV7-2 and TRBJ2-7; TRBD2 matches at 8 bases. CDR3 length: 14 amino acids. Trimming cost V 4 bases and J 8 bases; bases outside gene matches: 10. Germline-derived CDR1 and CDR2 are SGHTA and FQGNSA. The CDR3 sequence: CASSSGLVGIKQYF. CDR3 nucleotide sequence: TGTGCCAGCAGCTCGGGACTAGTAGGAATTAAGCAGTACTTC.

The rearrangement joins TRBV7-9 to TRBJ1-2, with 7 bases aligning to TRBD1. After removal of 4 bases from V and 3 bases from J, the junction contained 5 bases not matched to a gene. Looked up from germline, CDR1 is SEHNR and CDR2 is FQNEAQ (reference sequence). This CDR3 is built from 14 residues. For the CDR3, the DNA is TGTGCCAGCAGCTCACAGGGGATATACTATGGCTACACCTTC. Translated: CASSSQGIYYGYTF.

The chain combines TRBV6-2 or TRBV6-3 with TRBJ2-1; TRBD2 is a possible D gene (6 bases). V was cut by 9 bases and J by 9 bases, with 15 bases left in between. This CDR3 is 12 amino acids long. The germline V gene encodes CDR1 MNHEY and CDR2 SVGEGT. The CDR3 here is CARNGGPGEQFF. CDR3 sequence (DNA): TGTGCCAGGAACGGAGGGCCGGGTGAGCAGTTCTTC.

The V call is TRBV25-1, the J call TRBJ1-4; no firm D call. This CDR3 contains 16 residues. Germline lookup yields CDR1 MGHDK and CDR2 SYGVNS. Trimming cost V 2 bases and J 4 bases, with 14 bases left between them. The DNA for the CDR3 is TGTGCCAGCAGTGAACCGTCCTTGGCGGGTAATGAAAAACTGTTTTTT. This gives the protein CASSEPSLAGNEKLFF.

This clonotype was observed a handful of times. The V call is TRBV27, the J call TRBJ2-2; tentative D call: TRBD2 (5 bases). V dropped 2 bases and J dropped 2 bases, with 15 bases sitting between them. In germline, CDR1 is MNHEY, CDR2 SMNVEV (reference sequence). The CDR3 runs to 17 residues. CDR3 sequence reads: CASSLKADLPNTGELFF. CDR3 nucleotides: TGTGCCAGCAGTTTAAAAGCGGATTTGCCCAACACCGGGGAGCTGTTTTTT.

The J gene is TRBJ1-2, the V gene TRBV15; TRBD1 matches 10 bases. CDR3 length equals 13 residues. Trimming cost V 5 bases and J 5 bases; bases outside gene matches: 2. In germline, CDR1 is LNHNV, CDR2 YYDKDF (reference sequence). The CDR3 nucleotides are TGTGCCACCAGCCCGGGACAGGGGTATGGCTACACCTTC. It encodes CATSPGQGYGYTF.

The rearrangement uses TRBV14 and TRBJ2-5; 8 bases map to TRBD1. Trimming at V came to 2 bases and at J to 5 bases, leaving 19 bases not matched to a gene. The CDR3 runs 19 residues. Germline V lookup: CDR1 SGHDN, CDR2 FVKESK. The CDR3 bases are TGTGCCAGCAGCCAACCACTAGGAGGTCAGGGGGCGCGAGGGGAGACCCAGTACTTC. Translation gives CASSQPLGGQGARGETQYF.

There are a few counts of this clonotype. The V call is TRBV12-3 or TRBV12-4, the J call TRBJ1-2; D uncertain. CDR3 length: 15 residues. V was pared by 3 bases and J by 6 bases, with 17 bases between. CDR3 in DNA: TGTGCCAGCAGTTTTTTTGGCGCAGGTCAGGATGGCTACACCTTC. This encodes CASSFFGAGQDGYTF.

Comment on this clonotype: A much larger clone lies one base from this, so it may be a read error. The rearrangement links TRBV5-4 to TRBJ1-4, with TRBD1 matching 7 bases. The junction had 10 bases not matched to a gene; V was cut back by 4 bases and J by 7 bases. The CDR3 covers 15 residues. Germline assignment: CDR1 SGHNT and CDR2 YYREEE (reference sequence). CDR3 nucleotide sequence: TGTGCCAGCAGCAGCAACAGGGGAATTAGTGAAAAACTGTTTTTT. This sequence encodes CASSSNRGISEKLFF.

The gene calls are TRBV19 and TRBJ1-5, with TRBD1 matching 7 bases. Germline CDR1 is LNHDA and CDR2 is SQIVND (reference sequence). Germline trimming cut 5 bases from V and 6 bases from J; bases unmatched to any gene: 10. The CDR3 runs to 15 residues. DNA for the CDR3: TGTGCCAGTAGTGGGGACGACAGGGTAGGTCAGCCCCAGCATTTT. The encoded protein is CASSGDDRVGQPQHF.

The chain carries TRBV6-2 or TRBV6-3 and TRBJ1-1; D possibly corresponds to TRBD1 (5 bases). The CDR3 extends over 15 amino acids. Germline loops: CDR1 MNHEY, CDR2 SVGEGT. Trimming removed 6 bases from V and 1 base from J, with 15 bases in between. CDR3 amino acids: CASRLPRAGNTEAFF. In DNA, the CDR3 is TGTGCCAGCAGACTACCCAGGGCGGGGAACACTGAAGCTTTCTTT.

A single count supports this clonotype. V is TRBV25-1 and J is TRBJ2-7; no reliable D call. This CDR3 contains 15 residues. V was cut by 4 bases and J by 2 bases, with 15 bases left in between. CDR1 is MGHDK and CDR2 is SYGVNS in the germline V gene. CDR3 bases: TGTGCCAGCAGTGTTGGGCCCCTATTAACCTACGAGCAGTACGTC. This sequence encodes CASSVGPLLTYEQYV.

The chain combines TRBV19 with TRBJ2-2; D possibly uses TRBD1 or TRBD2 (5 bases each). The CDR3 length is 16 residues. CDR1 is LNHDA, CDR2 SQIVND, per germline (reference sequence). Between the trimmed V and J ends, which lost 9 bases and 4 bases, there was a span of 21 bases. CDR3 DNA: TGTGCCAGCCATACCCCCGGGACGGCAGGCACCGGGGAGCTGTTTTTT. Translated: CASHTPGTAGTGELFF.

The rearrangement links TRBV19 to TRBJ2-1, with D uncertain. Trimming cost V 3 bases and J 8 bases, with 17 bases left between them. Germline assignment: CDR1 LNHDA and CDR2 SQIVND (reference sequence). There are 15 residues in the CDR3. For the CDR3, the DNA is TGTGCCAGTAGTATGGGGTGGGCCAGTATCGATGAGCAGTTCTTC. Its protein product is CASSMGWASIDEQFF.

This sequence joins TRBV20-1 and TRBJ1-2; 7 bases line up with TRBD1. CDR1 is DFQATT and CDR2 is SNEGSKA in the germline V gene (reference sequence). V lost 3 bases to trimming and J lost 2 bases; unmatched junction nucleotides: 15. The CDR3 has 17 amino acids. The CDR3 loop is CSARIKFPQTGNYGYTF. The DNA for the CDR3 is TGCAGTGCTAGGATAAAATTCCCACAGACAGGGAACTATGGCTACACCTTC.

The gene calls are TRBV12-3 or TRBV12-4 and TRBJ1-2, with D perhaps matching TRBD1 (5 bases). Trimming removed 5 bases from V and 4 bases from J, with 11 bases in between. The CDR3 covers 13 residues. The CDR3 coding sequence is TGTGCCAGCAGTACAAGGGACGGCTATGGCTACACCTTC. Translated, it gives CASSTRDGYGYTF.

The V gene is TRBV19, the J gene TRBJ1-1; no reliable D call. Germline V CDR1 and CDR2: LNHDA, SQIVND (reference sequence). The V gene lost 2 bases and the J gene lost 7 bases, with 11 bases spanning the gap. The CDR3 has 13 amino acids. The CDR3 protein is CASSINPLIEAFF. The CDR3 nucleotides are TGTGCCAGTAGTATAAATCCACTTATTGAAGCTTTCTTT.

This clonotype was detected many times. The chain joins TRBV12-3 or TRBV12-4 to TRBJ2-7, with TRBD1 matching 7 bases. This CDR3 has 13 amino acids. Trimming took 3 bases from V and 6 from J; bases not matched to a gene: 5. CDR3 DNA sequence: TGTGCCAGCAGTTTTGGTCGGGACAGCGAGCAGTACTTC. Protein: CASSFGRDSEQYF.

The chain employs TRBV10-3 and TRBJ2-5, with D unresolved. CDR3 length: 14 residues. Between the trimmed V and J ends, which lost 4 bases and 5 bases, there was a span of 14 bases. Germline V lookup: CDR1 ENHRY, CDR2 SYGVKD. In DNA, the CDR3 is TGTGCCATCAGTGGTCCCCGAGGCCGTGAGACCCAGTACTTC. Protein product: CAISGPRGRETQYF.

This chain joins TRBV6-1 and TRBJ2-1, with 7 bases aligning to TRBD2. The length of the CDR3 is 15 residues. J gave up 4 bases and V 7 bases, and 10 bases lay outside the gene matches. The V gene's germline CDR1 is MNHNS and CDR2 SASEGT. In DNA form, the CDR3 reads TGTGCCAGCAATACGGCGGGAGAGTGGTACAATGAGCAGTTCTTC. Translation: CASNTAGEWYNEQFF.

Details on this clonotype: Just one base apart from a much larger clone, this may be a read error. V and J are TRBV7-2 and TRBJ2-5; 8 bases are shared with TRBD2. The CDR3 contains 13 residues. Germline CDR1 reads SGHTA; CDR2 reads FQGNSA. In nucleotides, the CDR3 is TGTGCCGGCAGCTTAGCGGGGCAAGAGACCCAGTACTTC. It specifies CAGSLAGQETQYF.

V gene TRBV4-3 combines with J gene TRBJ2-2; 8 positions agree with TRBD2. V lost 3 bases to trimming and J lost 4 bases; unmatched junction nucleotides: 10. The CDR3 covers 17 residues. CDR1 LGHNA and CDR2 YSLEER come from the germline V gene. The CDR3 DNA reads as TGCGCCAGCAGCCATGGGGCGGGAGGCACGAGCACCGGGGAGCTGTTTTTT. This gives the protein CASSHGAGGTSTGELFF.

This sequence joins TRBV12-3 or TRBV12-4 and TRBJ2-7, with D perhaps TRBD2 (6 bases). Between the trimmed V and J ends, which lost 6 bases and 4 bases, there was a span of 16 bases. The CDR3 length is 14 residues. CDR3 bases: TGTGCCAGCAGCCCCCGGGACTTGAAATACGAGCAGTACTTC. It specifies CASSPRDLKYEQYF.